The 4 T cell receptor beta chains listed next were all sequenced from one sample in a study of T cells expressing NK-cell markers. TCRdb re-called the 5' RACE reads; every CDR3 protein appears as one record, without DNA. This sample carries 130,000 to 150,000 distinct CDR3 sequences, with roughly 12% going to the ten biggest clones. The specimen was blood T cells: a sorted CD56 or NKG2C T cell subset, CD4+ or CD8+ T cells, or bulk PBMC T cells (not recorded which). Receptor source: a man between 18 and 29 years old in good health.

The chain carries TRBV2 and TRBJ1-1. Germline V gene data show CDR1 as SNHLY and CDR2 as FYNNEI. The CDR3 spans 14 residues. The CDR3 loop reads CASRATKGLSEAFF.

The chain uses TRBV19 and TRBJ2-5; the TRBD1 assignment by TCRdb is unverifiable without DNA. Germline values: CDR1 LNHDA, CDR2 SQIVND (reference sequence). This CDR3 region has 13 residues. This chain's CDR3 is CASSKLAQKTQYF. The full variable domain, rest sourced from reference TRBV19 and TRBJ2-5, is DGGITQSPKYLFRKEGQNVTLSCEQNLNHDAMYWYRQDPGQGLRLIYYSQIVNDFQKGDIAEGYSVSREKKESFPLTVTSAQKNPTAFYLCASSKLAQKTQYFGPGTRLLVL.

This sequence joins TRBV5-1 and TRBJ2-7. CDR1 is SGHRS, CDR2 YFSETQ, per germline. The CDR3 extends over 14 amino acids. Here the CDR3 reads CASSMDSGAYEQYF.

The V and J genes are TRBV27 and TRBJ2-7; the D call of TRBD1 rests on TCRdb alone, since no DNA is present to check it. Germline CDR1 MNHEY, CDR2 SMNVEV (reference sequence). The CDR3 extends over 15 amino acids. CDR3 sequence: CASSLSGGQPYEQYF.